These 5 T cell receptor beta chains share one sample of origin, sequenced in a study of T cells and copy number aberrations in small-cell lung cancer. Profiling relied on immunoSEQ multiplex PCR, and the TCRdb table lists in-frame clones only, not all of them. In the table there are 2,100 or so clones, about three quarters of which are singletons. The sample comprised tumor tissue. Every receptor here comes from a man in his sixties with small cell lung cancer.

The chain has TRBV25-1 and TRBJ1-2; D not resolved. The V gene lost 6 bases and the J gene lost 4 bases, with 9 bases spanning the gap. Germline CDR1 is MGHDK and CDR2 is SYGVNS. CDR3 length equals 12 residues. Here the CDR3 DNA reads TGTGCCAGCAGATCCGACACCTATGGCTACACCTTC. Protein sequence: CASRSDTYGYTF.

The CDR3, as DNA: TGTGCCAGCAGCCGCTCCGGGACTAGCAAAAGTTTCACAGATACGCAGTATTTT. This gives the protein CASSRSGTSKSFTDTQYF. This chain uses TRBV7-3 with TRBJ2-3, with TRBD2 identical over 9 bases. The junction had 14 bases not matched to a gene; V was cut back by 5 bases and J by 2 bases. Per germline, CDR1 SGHTA and CDR2 FQGTGA. This CDR3 contains 18 residues.

This clone has only a few counts. The chain has TRBV5-1 and TRBJ2-6; D unclear. V lost 0 bases to trimming and J lost 0 bases, with 4 bases between them. CDR3 size: 15 residues. Germline CDR1 is SGHRS and CDR2 is YFSETQ. DNA for the CDR3: TGCGCCAGCAGCTTGGCGGTCTCTGGGGCCAACGTCCTGACTTTC. This encodes CASSLAVSGANVLTF. Full variable domain (remainder filled in from reference TRBV5-1 and TRBJ2-6): KAGVTQTPRYLIKTRGQQVTLSCSPISGHRSVSWYQQTPGQGLQFLFEYFSETQRNKGNFPGRFSGRQFSNSRSEMNVSTLELGDSALYLCASSLAVSGANVLTFGAGSRLTVL.

This clone appeared a single time. This chain uses TRBV6-5 with TRBJ2-5; TRBD1 matches 11 bases. The CDR3 loop spans 15 amino acids. Per the germline V gene, CDR1 is MNHEY and CDR2 is SVGAGI. The J segment lost 3 bases and the V segment lost 2 bases, leaving 2 bases of the junction unmatched. The CDR3 here is CASSYGTGGKETQYF. The CDR3 bases are TGTGCCAGCAGTTACGGGACAGGGGGTAAAGAGACCCAGTACTTC.

The chain joins TRBV2 to TRBJ2-7; 9 bases align to TRBD1. The CDR3 loop spans 14 amino acids. Germline V gene sequence: CDR1 SNHLY, CDR2 FYNNEI. V trimming: 6 bases; J trimming: 5 bases; junction bases outside the gene matches: 8. The CDR3 DNA follows: TGTGCCAGCAGCCACAGGGGGCCGGGGCACGAGCAGTACTTC. Protein: CASSHRGPGHEQYF.